The 24 T cell receptor beta chains below come from one sample, sequenced in a study of blood T cell repertoires in COVID-19 (TCRdb year 2020). Preparation of the library involved the immunoSEQ multiplex PCR assay. As stored in TCRdb, this immuneACCESS dataset retains in-frame rearrangements with V and J assigned. A fraction of the clones does not appear; measured against another copy, unresolved V genes explain less than half of the discrepancy, and the remainder lacks a known reason. Within this sample are 50,000 or so clones, with approximately 83% of them counted one time only. About 60% of the sample comes from the top ten. Source material: peripheral blood. All receptors come from a man between 70 and 80 years old with acute or convalescent COVID-19.

This clone was seen ten or more times. The V and J genes are TRBV18 and TRBJ1-2; a possible D gene is TRBD1 (6 bases). CDR3 length equals 14 residues. V dropped 3 bases and J dropped 4 bases, with 12 bases sitting between them. Germline V gene sequence: CDR1 KGHSH, CDR2 LQKENI. In nucleotides, the CDR3 is TGTGCCAGCTCACCCGGACAGAATTTCTATGGCTACACCTTC. This encodes CASSPGQNFYGYTF.

V usage is TRBV5-1 and J usage is TRBJ2-1; 8 bases fit TRBD2. The CDR3 has 15 residues. V trimming: 2 bases; J trimming: 7 bases; junction bases outside the gene matches: 8. The germline V gene encodes CDR1 SGHRS and CDR2 YFSETQ. CDR3 sequence: CASSLDGGATNEQFF. In DNA form, the CDR3 reads TGCGCCAGCAGCTTAGACGGGGGGGCGACTAATGAGCAGTTCTTC.

J is TRBJ2-5 and V is TRBV10-3; 13 bases match TRBD2. The CDR3 length is 15 residues. V trimming: 6 bases; J trimming: 2 bases; junction bases outside the gene matches: 3. Looked up from germline, CDR1 is ENHRY and CDR2 is SYGVKD. The CDR3 loop is CAISGTSGTQETQYF. The CDR3 bases are TGTGCCATCAGCGGGACTAGCGGGACTCAAGAGACCCAGTACTTC.

V gene TRBV9 combines with J gene TRBJ2-3; 12 nucleotides align to TRBD2. The CDR3 is 16 residues long. Germline V gives CDR1 SGDLS, CDR2 YYNGEE. With 4 bases clipped from V and 4 bases from J, the junction kept 7 bases outside the gene matches. The CDR3 loop is CASSSRLAGVSDTQYF. The CDR3 bases are TGTGCCAGCAGCTCTCGACTAGCGGGAGTGTCAGATACGCAGTATTTT.

This chain uses TRBV23-1 with TRBJ2-2, with TRBD2 as a possible D gene (6 bases). TRBV23-1 is treated as an ORF (open reading frame) with a function not yet certain. The CDR3 runs 15 residues. V was shortened by 6 bases and J by 3 bases, with 14 bases between the two germline ends. The CDR3 DNA sequence: TGCGCCAGCAGACCGGGAGCCGGGGACACCGGGGAGCTGTTTTTT. This encodes CASRPGAGDTGELFF.

V is TRBV11-2 and J is TRBJ1-4; D not certain. V was pared by 5 bases and J by 0 bases, with 7 bases between. CDR1 and CDR2 (germline): SGHAT, FQNNGV. The CDR3 extends over 14 amino acids. For the CDR3, the DNA is TGTGCCAGCAGCCTCCGTGCAACTAATGAAAAACTGTTTTTT. As protein: CASSLRATNEKLFF.

The chain couples TRBV7-3 to TRBJ2-7, with D perhaps matching TRBD1 (6 bases). V gave up 5 bases and J gave up 3 bases, with 11 bases separating them. The CDR3 spans 13 residues. The germline CDR1 and CDR2 sequences are SGHTA and FQGTGA. The CDR3 loop is CASSQSRGYEQYF. CDR3 in DNA: TGTGCCAGCAGCCAATCCAGGGGCTACGAGCAGTACTTC.

This chain joins TRBV19 and TRBJ2-3; TRBD2 might be the D (5 bases). The CDR3 covers 14 residues. The germline V and J ends were trimmed by 7 bases and 6 bases, with 17 bases remaining between them. Germline CDR1 LNHDA, CDR2 SQIVND (reference sequence). The CDR3 sequence: CASTTDGGADTQYF. In nucleotides, the CDR3 is TGTGCCAGTACCACGGACGGAGGTGCGGATACGCAGTATTTT. Full variable domain (missing parts from reference TRBV19 and TRBJ2-3): DGGITQSPKYLFRKEGQNVTLSCEQNLNHDAMYWYRQDPGQGLRLIYYSQIVNDFQKGDIAEGYSVSREKKESFPLTVTSAQKNPTAFYLCASTTDGGADTQYFGPGTRLTVL.

This clone was detected only once. V gene TRBV12-5 combines with J gene TRBJ1-2; the match to TRBD1 covers 8 bases. Germline V gene data show CDR1 as LGHNT and CDR2 as FRNRAP. J was trimmed by 8 bases and V by 5 bases; bases with no gene match: 7. The CDR3 spans 13 residues. CDR3 sequence (DNA): TGTGCTAGTGGTCCAGGACAGGGTGCAGGCTACACCTTC. As protein: CASGPGQGAGYTF.

This chain joins TRBV6-2 or TRBV6-3 and TRBJ1-1; tentatively, D is TRBD1 (5 bases). V dropped 5 bases and J dropped 10 bases, with 11 bases sitting between them. The CDR3 spans 11 residues. CDR1 is MNHEY, CDR2 SVGEGT, per germline. This CDR3 reads CASSRAGRAFF. For the CDR3, the DNA is TGTGCCAGCAGTAGGGCAGGGCGAGCTTTCTTT.

CDR3 sequence (DNA): TGTGCCTCGCAGGGGGCCCCCGGGGAGCTGTTTTTT. Protein sequence: CASQGAPGELFF. This chain links TRBV6-5 with TRBJ2-2; 8 bases fit TRBD1. Per germline, CDR1 MNHEY and CDR2 SVGAGI. Trimming removed 11 bases from V and 6 bases from J; junction bases left unmatched: 5. This CDR3 comprises 12 residues.

The CDR3 bases are TGTGCCAGCAGTTTATCGGCGGGAGTTCGACCCGGGGAGCTGTTTTTT. Translated: CASSLSAGVRPGELFF. This chain links TRBV28 with TRBJ2-2, with 7 bases matching TRBD2. Germline V gene lookup returns CDR1 MDHEN and CDR2 SYDVKM. V gave up 1 base and J gave up 6 bases; unmatched junction bases: 8. The CDR3 sequence is 16 residues long. The full variable domain, its missing parts supplied by reference TRBV28 and TRBJ2-2, is DVKVTQSSRYLVKRTGEKVFLECVQDMDHENMFWYRQDPGLGLRLIYFSYDVKMKEKGDIPEGYSVSREKKERFSLILESASTNQTSMYLCASSLSAGVRPGELFFGEGSRLTVL.

The rearrangement links TRBV5-4 to TRBJ2-2; TRBD2 agrees at 9 bases. V dropped 2 bases and J dropped 1; count of bases not matched to a gene: 3. CDR1 is SGHNT, CDR2 YYREEE, per germline (reference sequence). CDR3 length equals 16 residues. The CDR3 region is CASSFGLARNTGELFF. The DNA of the CDR3 is TGTGCCAGCAGCTTCGGACTAGCGCGGAACACCGGGGAGCTGTTTTTT.

This clone appeared once. The genes are TRBV6-5 and TRBJ1-4, with D perhaps TRBD1 (5 bases). This CDR3 is 13 amino acids long. The V and J ends lost 2 bases and 7 bases respectively, with 8 bases between them. CDR1 and CDR2 (germline): MNHEY, SVGAGI. The CDR3 DNA reads as TGTGCCAGCAGTTACCGCAGGGCTGAAAAACTGTTTTTT. It encodes CASSYRRAEKLFF.

The chain is built from TRBV7-8 and TRBJ1-2, with D perhaps TRBD1 (6 bases). V lost 5 bases to trimming and J lost 3 bases, with 16 bases between them. Germline V gene lookup returns CDR1 SGHVS and CDR2 FQNEAQ. This CDR3 comprises 15 residues. This CDR3 reads CASSATRGAHYGYTF. The CDR3 bases are TGTGCCAGCAGCGCAACTCGGGGGGCGCACTATGGCTACACCTTC.

This clone turned up a few times. Other DNA variants within this sample encode the same CDR3. The chain combines TRBV18 with TRBJ2-7, with 7 nucleotides matching TRBD1. The V segment lost 4 bases and the J segment 0 bases; nucleotides outside the gene matches: 0. Germline V gene lookup returns CDR1 KGHSH and CDR2 LQKENI. CDR3 length: 13 residues. CDR3 bases: TGTGCCAGCTCACGACAGGGCTCCTACGAGCAGTACTTC. It specifies CASSRQGSYEQYF.

The chain recombines TRBV6-5 with TRBJ2-7, with 9 bases matching TRBD1. Germline CDR1 reads MNHEY; CDR2 reads SVGAGI. The CDR3 runs 14 residues. V was pared by 5 bases and J by 6 bases, with 8 bases of the junction left unmatched. CDR3 DNA sequence: TGTGCCAGCAGTCCTCGGACAGGGGAAAGCGAGCAGTACTTC. Protein sequence: CASSPRTGESEQYF.

The chain uses TRBV5-4 and TRBJ2-1, with D possibly being TRBD2 (6 bases). Trimming shortened V by 5 bases and J by 2 bases, and 8 bases separated the two germline ends. CDR1 SGHNT and CDR2 YYREEE come from the germline V gene (reference sequence). The CDR3 is made up of 13 amino acids. CDR3 DNA: TGTGCCAGCAGTGCGGGGACCTACAATGAGCAGTTCTTC. This encodes CASSAGTYNEQFF.

The sample holds a few counts of this clone. The genes are TRBV5-1 and TRBJ2-1, with 12 bases aligning to TRBD2. Germline assignment: CDR1 SGHRS and CDR2 YFSETQ. V was clipped by 5 bases and J by 1 base; unmatched bases: 16. CDR3 length equals 20 residues. CDR3 protein: CASRAPGTSGPSGSYNEQFF. The DNA of the CDR3 is TGCGCCAGCAGGGCGCCCGGGACTAGCGGGCCGAGCGGTTCCTACAATGAGCAGTTCTTC.

The V gene is TRBV6-1, the J gene TRBJ1-2; possible D gene TRBD1, 6 bases. Germline CDR1 is MNHNS and CDR2 is SASEGT. V was pared by 2 bases and J by 8 bases, with 15 bases between. This CDR3 is built from 14 residues. CDR3 loop: CASSENRVGGGYTF. CDR3 bases: TGTGCCAGCAGTGAAAACAGGGTAGGAGGAGGCTACACCTTC.

The V call is TRBV2, the J call TRBJ1-1; D gene ambiguous. The CDR3 is 11 amino acids. The V gene's germline CDR1 is SNHLY and CDR2 FYNNEI. Between the trimmed V and J ends, which lost 2 bases and 11 bases, there was a span of 9 bases. CDR3 region: CASSELENAFF. The CDR3 nucleotides read TGTGCCAGCAGTGAATTGGAGAATGCTTTCTTT.

The chain recombines TRBV19 with TRBJ2-5; D not resolved. The CDR3 spans 13 residues. V lost 5 bases and J lost 1, with 8 bases in between. Germline CDR1 and CDR2: LNHDA and SQIVND (reference sequence). CDR3 protein: CASSVQIQETQYF. In DNA, the CDR3 is TGTGCCAGTAGTGTACAGATCCAAGAGACCCAGTACTTC.

This clone was counted between two and nine times. The chain employs TRBV6-5 and TRBJ2-7; 10 positions match TRBD1. In germline, CDR1 is MNHEY, CDR2 SVGAGI. V shed 5 bases, J shed 0 bases, and the junction held 4 bases outside the gene matches. The CDR3 covers 15 residues. The CDR3 here is CASSLTGGSSYEQYF. CDR3 DNA sequence: TGTGCCAGCAGTCTGACAGGGGGCTCCTCCTACGAGCAGTACTTC.

This clone showed up just once. This chain uses TRBV7-8 with TRBJ1-5; D call uncertain. V was shortened by 5 bases and J by 4 bases, with 15 bases between the two germline ends. The germline V gene encodes CDR1 SGHVS and CDR2 FQNEAQ. CDR3 length: 15 amino acids. Written as DNA, the CDR3 is TGTGCCAGCAGCCCACCGAACATGAATAATCAGCCCCAGCATTTT. It codes for CASSPPNMNNQPQHF.